This T cell receptor (beta chain) originates from a study of graft-versus-host responses after intestinal transplantation. Study summary: Among the recipients, transplants were multivisceral, liver-intestinal, or isolated intestinal. All recipients were given anti-thymocyte globulin induction, and tacrolimus and steroids were then administered for 2 to 4 years.

Concerning this clone: Its antigen is not known.

Assay used: immunoSEQ multiplex PCR; TCRdb lists only in-frame clones, some missing. Here the sample spans over 55,000 clones, over 70% being singletons. The V gene lost 4 bases and the J gene lost 8 bases, with 10 bases spanning the gap. This CDR3 spans 12 amino acids. Germline CDR1 reads SGHNT; CDR2 reads YYREEE (reference sequence). This sequence joins TRBV5-4 and TRBJ2-1; D perhaps matches TRBD1 (5 bases). The clonotype was recovered from a human donor who was the organ donor for an intestinal transplant. The sample in question was unstimulated CD4+ T cells sorted from spleen or lymph node cells, obtained before transplant. CDR3 protein: CASSPIGDEQFF. The CDR3 coding sequence is TGTGCCAGCAGCCCTATAGGGGATGAGCAGTTCTTC. The whole variable domain, remainder taken from reference TRBV5-4 and TRBJ2-1, is ETGVTQSPTHLIKTRGQQVTLRCSSQSGHNTVSWYQQALGQGPQFIFQYYREEENGRGNFPPRFSGLQFPNYSSELNVNALELDDSALYLCASSPIGDEQFFGPGTRLTVL.